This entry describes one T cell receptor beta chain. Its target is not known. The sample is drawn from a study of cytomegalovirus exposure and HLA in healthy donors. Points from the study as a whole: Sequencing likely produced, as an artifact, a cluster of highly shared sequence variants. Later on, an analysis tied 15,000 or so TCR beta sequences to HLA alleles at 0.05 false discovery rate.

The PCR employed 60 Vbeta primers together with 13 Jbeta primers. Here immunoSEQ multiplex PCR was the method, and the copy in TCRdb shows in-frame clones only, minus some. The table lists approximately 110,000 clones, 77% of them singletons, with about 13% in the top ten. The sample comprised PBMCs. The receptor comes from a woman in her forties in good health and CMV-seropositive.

In nucleotides, the CDR3 is TGTGCCAGTAGTATAGTTGAGGGTACCTACGAGCAGTACTTC. It encodes CASSIVEGTYEQYF. V and J are TRBV19 and TRBJ2-7; a weak D match, TRBD2 (5 bases). The germline gives CDR1 LNHDA, CDR2 SQIVND (reference sequence). The CDR3 extends over 14 amino acids. Trimming stripped 1 base from V and 2 bases from J, with 9 bases between.